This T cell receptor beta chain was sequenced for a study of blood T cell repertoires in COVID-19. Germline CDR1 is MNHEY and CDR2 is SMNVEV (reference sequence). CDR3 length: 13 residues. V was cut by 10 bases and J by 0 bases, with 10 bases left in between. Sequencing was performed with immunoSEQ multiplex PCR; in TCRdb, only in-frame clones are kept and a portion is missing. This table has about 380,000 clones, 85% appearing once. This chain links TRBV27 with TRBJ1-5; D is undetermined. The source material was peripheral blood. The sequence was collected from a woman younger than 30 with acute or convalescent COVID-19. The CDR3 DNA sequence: TGTGCCACCTCCTCCTATAGCAATCAGCCCCAGCATTTT. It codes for CATSSYSNQPQHF.